The T cell receptor beta chain described here comes from a study of CXCR4 blockade with PD-1 therapy in pancreatic cancer (dated by TCRdb to about 2019). Regarding the complete study: The study combined multiplex immunohistochemistry and TCRbeta immunosequencing of resected pancreatic ductal adenocarcinoma with ex vivo slice culture testing PD-1 and CXCR4 blockade. To assess intratumoral heterogeneity, two geographically distinct regions from each of roughly six tumors were TCR-sequenced. Beyond this particular receptor, the publication reports: Because only TCRbeta chains were sequenced, true antigen-specificity overlap of convergent dominant clones was left unconfirmed pending paired alpha-beta single-cell sequencing. A strong correlation was found between amino acid clone frequency and the number of distinct nucleotide rearrangements encoding each amino acid clone, suggesting convergent selection by common tumor antigens. Although tumors showed clonal expansion, with a mean productive clonality of about 0.15 compared with approximately 0.05 in healthy blood, clonality was not correlated with survival.

Extracted DNA was used for immunosequencing of TCRbeta CDR3 regions with the immunoSEQ Assay at Adaptive Biotechnologies. Concerning the study's data processing: To quantify the absolute abundance of each unique TCRbeta CDR3, sequences were collapsed and filtered. Clonality was defined as 1 minus Pielou's evenness, computed on productive in-frame rearrangements only. For regional overlap, the top 100 nucleotide rearrangements were followed across paired samples, and the Morisita index was used to compare paired samples against unrelated samples. The immunoSEQ Rearrangement Details tool was used to assess convergence of nucleotide rearrangements onto identical amino acid sequences. Not all clones reach the TCRdb copy of this immuneACCESS table, which keeps in-frame sequences only. Checked studies attribute under half of the gap to unresolved V genes and leave the rest unexplained. V, J and clone size are those of that table, while D and trimming were read from the DNA. Present in this sample are under 9,000 clones, roughly 55% of which were seen just once. The top ten clones comprise approximately 7% of the sample.

In the case of this clone: It lacks a known antigen. Base qualities are missing; no much larger clone stands one base away.

The patients who supplied the archived tumor blocks had received no neoadjuvant therapy before resection. In the preserved-tissue arm of the study, roughly 33 surgical resection samples from over 20 previously untreated pancreatic ductal adenocarcinoma patients were used. For the resection arm, ten 5-micron curls of FFPE tumor adjacent to the multiplex immunohistochemistry slide were used for DNA extraction. Trimming takes 5 bases off V and 8 bases off J; junction bases not matched to a gene: 11. As encoded in the germline V gene, CDR1 is MDHEN while CDR2 is SYDVKM. Its CDR3 holds 16 amino acids, cysteine through phenylalanine. Only the CDR3 part of the read is kept: 48 bases, read in frame from the first base.

This chain joins TRBV28 to TRBJ2-3, with 12 bases aligning to TRBD2. Source material: tumor tissue. The TCR comes from a human donor with pancreatic ductal adenocarcinoma. The CDR3 reads CASSPPSGRALVTQYF. In nucleotides, the sequence is TGTGCCAGCAGTCCTCCTAGCGGGAGGGCGTTAGTTACGCAGTATTTT.